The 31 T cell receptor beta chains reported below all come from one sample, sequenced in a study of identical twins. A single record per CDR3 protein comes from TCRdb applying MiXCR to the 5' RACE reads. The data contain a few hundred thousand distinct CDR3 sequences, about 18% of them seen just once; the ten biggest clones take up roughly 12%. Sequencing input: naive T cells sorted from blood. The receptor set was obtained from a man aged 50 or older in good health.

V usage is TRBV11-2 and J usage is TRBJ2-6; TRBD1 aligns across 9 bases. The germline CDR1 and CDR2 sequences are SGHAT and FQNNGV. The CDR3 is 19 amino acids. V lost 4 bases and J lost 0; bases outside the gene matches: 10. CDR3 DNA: TGTGCCAGCAGCTCATTCCGGGACAGGGTGTCCTCTGGGGCCAACGTCCTGACTTTC. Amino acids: CASSSFRDRVSSGANVLTF.

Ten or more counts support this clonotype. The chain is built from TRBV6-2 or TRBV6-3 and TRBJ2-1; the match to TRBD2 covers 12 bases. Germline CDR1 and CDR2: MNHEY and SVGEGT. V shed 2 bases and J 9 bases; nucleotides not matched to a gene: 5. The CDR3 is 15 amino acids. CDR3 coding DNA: TGTGCCAGCAGTTACCTGTCTAGCGGGAGGGGTGAGCAGTTCTTC. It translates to CASSYLSSGRGEQFF.

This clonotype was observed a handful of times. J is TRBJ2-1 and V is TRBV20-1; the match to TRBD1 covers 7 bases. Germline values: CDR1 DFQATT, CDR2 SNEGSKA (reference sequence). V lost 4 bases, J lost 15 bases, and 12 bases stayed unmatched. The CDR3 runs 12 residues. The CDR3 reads CSAISPGTVRFF. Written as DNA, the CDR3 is TGCAGTGCTATATCCCCAGGGACAGTGCGGTTCTTC.

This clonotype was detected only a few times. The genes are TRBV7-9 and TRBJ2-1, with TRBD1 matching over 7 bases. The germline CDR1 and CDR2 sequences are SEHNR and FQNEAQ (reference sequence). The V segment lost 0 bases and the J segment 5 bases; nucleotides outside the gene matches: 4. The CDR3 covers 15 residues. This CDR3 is CASSLARDSHNEQFF. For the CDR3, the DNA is TGTGCCAGCAGCTTAGCGAGGGACAGCCACAATGAGCAGTTCTTC.

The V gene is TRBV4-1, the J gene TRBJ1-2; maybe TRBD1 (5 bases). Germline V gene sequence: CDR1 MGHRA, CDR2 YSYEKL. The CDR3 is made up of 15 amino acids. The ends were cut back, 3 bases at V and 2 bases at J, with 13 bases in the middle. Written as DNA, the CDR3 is TGCGCCAGCAGCCATCCCGGACAAATCAACTATGGCTACACCTTC. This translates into CASSHPGQINYGYTF.

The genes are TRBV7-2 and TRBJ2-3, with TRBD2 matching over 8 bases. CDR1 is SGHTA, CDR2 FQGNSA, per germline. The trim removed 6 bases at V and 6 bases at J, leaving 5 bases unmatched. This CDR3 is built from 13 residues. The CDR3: CASRAGGVDTQYF. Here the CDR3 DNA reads TGTGCCAGCAGGGCCGGGGGGGTGGATACGCAGTATTTT.

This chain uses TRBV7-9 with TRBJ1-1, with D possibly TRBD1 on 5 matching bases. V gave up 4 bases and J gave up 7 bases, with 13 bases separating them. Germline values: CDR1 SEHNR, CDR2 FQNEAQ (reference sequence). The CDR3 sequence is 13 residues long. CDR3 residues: CASSYTGFSEAFF. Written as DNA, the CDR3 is TGTGCCAGCAGCTATACAGGATTTAGTGAAGCTTTCTTT.

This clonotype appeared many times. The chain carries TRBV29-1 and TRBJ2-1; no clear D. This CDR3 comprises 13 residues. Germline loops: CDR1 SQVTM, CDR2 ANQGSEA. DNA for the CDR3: TGCACCGTCAGTCTCGGACGGTACAATGAGCAGTTCTTC. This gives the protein CTVSLGRYNEQFF.

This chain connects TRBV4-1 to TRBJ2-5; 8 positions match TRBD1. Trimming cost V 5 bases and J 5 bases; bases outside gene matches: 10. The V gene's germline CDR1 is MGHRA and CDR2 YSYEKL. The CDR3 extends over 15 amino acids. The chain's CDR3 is CASSLADRELETQYF. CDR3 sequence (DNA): TGCGCCAGCAGCTTAGCGGACAGGGAATTGGAGACCCAGTACTTC.

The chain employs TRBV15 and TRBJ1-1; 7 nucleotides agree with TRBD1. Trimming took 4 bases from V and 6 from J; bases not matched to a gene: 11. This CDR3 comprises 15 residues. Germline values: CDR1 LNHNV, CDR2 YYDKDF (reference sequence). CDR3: CATSKYRDSRSEAFF. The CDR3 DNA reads TGTGCCACCAGCAAGTACCGGGACAGCAGATCTGAAGCTTTCTTT. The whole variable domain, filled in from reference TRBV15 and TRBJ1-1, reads DAMVIQNPRYQVTQFGKPVTLSCSQTLNHNVMYWYQQKSSQAPKLLFHYYDKDFNNEADTPDNFQSRRPNTSFCFLDIRSPGLGDTAMYLCATSKYRDSRSEAFFGQGTRLTVV.

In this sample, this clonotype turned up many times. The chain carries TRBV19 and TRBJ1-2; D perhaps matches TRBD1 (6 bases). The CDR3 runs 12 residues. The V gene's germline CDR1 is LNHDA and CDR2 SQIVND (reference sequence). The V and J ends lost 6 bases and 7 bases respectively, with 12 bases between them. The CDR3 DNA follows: TGTGCCAGTAGACAGGGAAATGCTGGCTACACCTTC. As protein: CASRQGNAGYTF.

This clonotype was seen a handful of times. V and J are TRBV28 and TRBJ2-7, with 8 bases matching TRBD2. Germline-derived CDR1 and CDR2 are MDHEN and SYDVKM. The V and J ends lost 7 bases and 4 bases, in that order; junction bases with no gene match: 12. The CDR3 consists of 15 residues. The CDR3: CASTPATGGAYEQYF. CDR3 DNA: TGTGCCAGCACGCCCGCTACCGGGGGGGCATACGAGCAGTACTTC.

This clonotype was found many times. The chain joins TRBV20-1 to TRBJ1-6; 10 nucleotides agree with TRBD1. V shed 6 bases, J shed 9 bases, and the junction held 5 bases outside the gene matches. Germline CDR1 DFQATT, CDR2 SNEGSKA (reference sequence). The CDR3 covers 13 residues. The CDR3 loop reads CSARRDRGSPLHF. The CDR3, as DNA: TGCAGTGCCAGGAGGGACAGGGGTTCACCCCTCCACTTT.

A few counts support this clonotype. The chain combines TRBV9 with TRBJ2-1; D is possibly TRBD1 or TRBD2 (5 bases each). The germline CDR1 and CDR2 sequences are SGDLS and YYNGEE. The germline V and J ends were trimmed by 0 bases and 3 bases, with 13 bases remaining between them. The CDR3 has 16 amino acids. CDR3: CASSVEPGRVYNEQFF. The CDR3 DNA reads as TGTGCCAGCAGCGTAGAGCCGGGACGGGTCTACAATGAGCAGTTCTTC. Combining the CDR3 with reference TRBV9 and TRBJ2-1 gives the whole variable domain DSGVTQTPKHLITATGQRVTLRCSPRSGDLSVYWYQQSLDQGLQFLIQYYNGEERAKGNILERFSAQQFPDLHSELNLSSLELGDSALYFCASSVEPGRVYNEQFFGPGTRLTVL.

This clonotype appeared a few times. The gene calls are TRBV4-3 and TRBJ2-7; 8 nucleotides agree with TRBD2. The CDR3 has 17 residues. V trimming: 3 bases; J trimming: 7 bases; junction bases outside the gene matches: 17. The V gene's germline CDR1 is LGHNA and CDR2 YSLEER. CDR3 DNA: TGCGCCAGCAGCCATTCGTCGGTAGCGGGGACGGGGCGGGAGCAGTACTTC. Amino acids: CASSHSSVAGTGREQYF.

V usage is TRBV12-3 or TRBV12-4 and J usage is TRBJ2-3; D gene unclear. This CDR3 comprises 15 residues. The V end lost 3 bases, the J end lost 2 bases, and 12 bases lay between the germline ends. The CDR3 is CASSFSPTYTDTQYF. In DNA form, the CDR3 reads TGTGCCAGCAGTTTCTCTCCTACCTACACAGATACGCAGTATTTT.

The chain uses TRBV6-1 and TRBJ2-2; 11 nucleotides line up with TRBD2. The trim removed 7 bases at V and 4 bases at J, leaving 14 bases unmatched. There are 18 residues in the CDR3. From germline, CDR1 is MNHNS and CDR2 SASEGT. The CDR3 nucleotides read TGTGCCAGCACTCTCAACATAGCGGGAGGGCGGGTCACCGGGGAGCTGTTTTTT. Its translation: CASTLNIAGGRVTGELFF.

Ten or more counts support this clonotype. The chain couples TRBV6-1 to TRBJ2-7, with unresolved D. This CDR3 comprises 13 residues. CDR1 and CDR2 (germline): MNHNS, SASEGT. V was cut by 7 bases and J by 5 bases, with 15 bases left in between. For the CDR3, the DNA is TGTGCCAGCAAGCCGCTGGGTGGCGACGAGCAGTACTTC. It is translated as CASKPLGGDEQYF.

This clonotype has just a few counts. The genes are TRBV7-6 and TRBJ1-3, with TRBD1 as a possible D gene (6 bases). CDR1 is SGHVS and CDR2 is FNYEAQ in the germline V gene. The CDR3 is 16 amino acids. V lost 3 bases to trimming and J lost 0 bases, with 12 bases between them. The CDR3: CASSLGTPSSGNTIYF. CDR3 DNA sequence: TGTGCCAGCAGCTTGGGGACACCGAGCTCTGGAAACACCATATATTTT.

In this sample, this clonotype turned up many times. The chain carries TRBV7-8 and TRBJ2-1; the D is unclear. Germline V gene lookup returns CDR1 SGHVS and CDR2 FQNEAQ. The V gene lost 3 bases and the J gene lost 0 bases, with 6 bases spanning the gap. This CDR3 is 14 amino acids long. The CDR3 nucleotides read TGTGCCAGCAGCTTCGCGCGCTCCTACAATGAGCAGTTCTTC. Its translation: CASSFARSYNEQFF.

Written as DNA, the CDR3 is TGCAGTGCTAGTGTGGGGTGGGATACGCAGTATTTT. Translation gives CSASVGWDTQYF. The chain recombines TRBV20-1 with TRBJ2-3; D remains ambiguous. The CDR3 runs to 12 residues. V was shortened by 3 bases and J by 6 bases, with 10 bases between the two germline ends. CDR1 is DFQATT and CDR2 is SNEGSKA in the germline V gene (reference sequence).

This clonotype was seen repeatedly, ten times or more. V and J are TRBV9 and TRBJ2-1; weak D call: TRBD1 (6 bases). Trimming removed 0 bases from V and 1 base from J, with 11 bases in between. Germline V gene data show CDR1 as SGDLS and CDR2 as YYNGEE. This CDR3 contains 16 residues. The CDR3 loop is CASSVARTESYNEQFF. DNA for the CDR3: TGTGCCAGCAGCGTAGCTCGGACAGAATCCTACAATGAGCAGTTCTTC.

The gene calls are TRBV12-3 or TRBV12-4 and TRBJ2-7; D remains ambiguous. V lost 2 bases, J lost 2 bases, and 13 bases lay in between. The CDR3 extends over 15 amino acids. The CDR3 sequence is CASSLFPAGPYEQYF. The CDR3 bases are TGTGCCAGCAGTTTATTTCCGGCCGGGCCCTACGAGCAGTACTTC.

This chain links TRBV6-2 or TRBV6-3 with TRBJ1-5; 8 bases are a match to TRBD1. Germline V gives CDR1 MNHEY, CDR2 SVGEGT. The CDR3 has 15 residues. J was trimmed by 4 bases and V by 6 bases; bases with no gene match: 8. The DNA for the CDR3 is TGTGCCAGCAGCCCCGGGACAGGCTGGAATCAGCCCCAGCATTTT. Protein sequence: CASSPGTGWNQPQHF.

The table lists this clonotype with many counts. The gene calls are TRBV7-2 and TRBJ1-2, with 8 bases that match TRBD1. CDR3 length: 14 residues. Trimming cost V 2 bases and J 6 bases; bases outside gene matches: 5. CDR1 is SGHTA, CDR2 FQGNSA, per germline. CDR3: CASSLIQGADGYTF. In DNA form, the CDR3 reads TGTGCCAGCAGCTTAATTCAGGGGGCGGATGGCTACACCTTC. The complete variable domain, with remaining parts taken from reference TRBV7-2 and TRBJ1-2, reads GAGVSQSPSNKVTEKGKDVELRCDPISGHTALYWYRQSLGQGLEFLIYFQGNSAPDKSGLPSDRFSAERTGGSVSTLTIQRTQQEDSAVYLCASSLIQGADGYTFGSGTRLTVV.

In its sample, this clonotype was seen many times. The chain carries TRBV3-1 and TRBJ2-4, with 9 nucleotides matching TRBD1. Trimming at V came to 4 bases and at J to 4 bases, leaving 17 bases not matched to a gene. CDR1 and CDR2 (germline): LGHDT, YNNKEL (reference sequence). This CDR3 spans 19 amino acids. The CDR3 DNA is TGTGCCAGCAGCCTCTACTCTATATCCGGGACAGGGACTAAAAACATTCAGTACTTC. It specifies CASSLYSISGTGTKNIQYF.

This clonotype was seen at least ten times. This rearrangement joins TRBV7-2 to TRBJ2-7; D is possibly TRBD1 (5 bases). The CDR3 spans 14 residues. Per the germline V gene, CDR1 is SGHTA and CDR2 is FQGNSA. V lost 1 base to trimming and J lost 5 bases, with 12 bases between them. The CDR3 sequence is CASSLGSRAHEQYF. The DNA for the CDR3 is TGTGCCAGCAGCTTAGGGTCCAGGGCCCACGAGCAGTACTTC. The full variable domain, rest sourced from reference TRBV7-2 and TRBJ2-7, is GAGVSQSPSNKVTEKGKDVELRCDPISGHTALYWYRQSLGQGLEFLIYFQGNSAPDKSGLPSDRFSAERTGGSVSTLTIQRTQQEDSAVYLCASSLGSRAHEQYFGPGTRLTVT.

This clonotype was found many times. In DNA, the CDR3 is TGTGCCATCAGTGGATCATCCGGGAGCGGTTCGGGGACCGGGGAGCTGTTTTTT. Its translation is CAISGSSGSGSGTGELFF. The chain links TRBV10-3 to TRBJ2-2, with D perhaps matching TRBD2 (6 bases). Germline V lookup: CDR1 ENHRY, CDR2 SYGVKD. V was trimmed by 4 bases and J by 5 bases, leaving 23 bases between them. This CDR3 is 18 amino acids long.

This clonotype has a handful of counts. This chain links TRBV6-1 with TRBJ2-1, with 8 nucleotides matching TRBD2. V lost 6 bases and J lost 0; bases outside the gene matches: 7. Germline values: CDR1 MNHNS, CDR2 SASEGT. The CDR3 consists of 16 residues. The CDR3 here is CASRAGGGSSYNEQFF. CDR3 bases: TGTGCCAGCAGAGCAGGCGGGGGGAGCTCCTACAATGAGCAGTTCTTC.

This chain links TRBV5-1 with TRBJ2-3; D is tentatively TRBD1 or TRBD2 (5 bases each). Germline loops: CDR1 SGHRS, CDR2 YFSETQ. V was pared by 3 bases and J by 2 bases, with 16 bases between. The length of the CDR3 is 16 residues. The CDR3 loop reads CASSYRPGRTTDTQYF. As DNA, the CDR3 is TGCGCCAGCAGCTATCGACCGGGACGGACCACAGATACGCAGTATTTT.

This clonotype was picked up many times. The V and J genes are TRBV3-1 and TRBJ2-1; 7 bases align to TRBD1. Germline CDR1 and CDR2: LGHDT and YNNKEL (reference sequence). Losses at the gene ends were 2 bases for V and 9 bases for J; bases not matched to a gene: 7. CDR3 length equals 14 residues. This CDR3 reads CASSQFNRGAEQFF. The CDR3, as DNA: TGTGCCAGCAGCCAATTCAACAGGGGAGCTGAGCAGTTCTTC.